Described below is a single TCR beta chain sequence and its context. Its antigen has not been determined. Base quality data are lacking; no much larger clone is found one base away. These data are taken from a study of T cells in Graves' hyperthyroidism and ophthalmopathy (dated by TCRdb to about 2019). About the study as a whole: Peripheral blood samples were taken at the time of initial diagnosis, prior to any treatment. Prospective prediction of ophthalmopathy was tested in an independent validation cohort consisting of some 20 hyperthyroidism patients and approximately 16 patients who later progressed to ophthalmopathy. Once sampling was done, hyperthyroidism patients were given methimazole at a starting dose of 30 mg daily, whereas ophthalmopathy patients were given high-dose intravenous methylprednisolone. To identify distinguishing TCR V-J signatures, a discovery cohort of around 100 patients was used, comprising 40 to 45 with Graves' ophthalmopathy and approximately 57 with stable Graves' hyperthyroidism. For training and testing, the 80 to 100 patients in the discovery cohort were randomly divided in a 7:3 ratio. In addition, the study compared T-cell repertoires in thyroid tissue and in blood from five to seven Graves' hyperthyroidism patients. TCR Vbeta CDR3 sequencing of fewer than 150 peripheral blood samples (over 40 ophthalmopathy, 75 to 85 hyperthyroidism and 17 progressor patients) is reported in the paper.

Ophthalmopathy patients had moderately to severely active disease, Clinical Activity Score of at least 3, NOSPECS grade of at least 4, and duration under 3 months. Exclusion was applied to patients with uncontrolled infections, other autoimmune diseases, pregnancy or lactation. Clinical symptoms, serum thyroxine and TRAb, thyroid ultrasound, and orbital computed tomography formed the basis for the diagnoses. PBMCs were isolated from 7.5 to 10 ml of fresh peripheral blood by Ficoll-Paque density gradient centrifugation. Trizol reagent was used to extract total RNA, and RNA quality was then checked on an Agilent 2100 Bioanalyzer. Broad study findings and their caveats: In cross-validation, a model built on a 13 V-J signature told ophthalmopathy apart from stable hyperthyroidism with 85% to 90% sensitivity and roughly 81% specificity, and in testing the same model reached 80%/75%. Most expanded thyroid clonotypes (frequency above 0.001) were also detected in blood, a finding suggesting that blood repertoires may reflect thyroid immune responses. In validation, the model predicted progression to ophthalmopathy with around 71% sensitivity and 72% to 85% specificity, a median of about six months before onset. Sample size was not statistically predetermined, and blinding of investigators to group allocation was not performed.

CDR1 SGHVS and CDR2 FQNEAQ were looked up in the germline V gene. Including the terminal cysteine and phenylalanine, the CDR3 comprises 18 residues. Only CDR3 DNA remains: 54 bases, in frame from the first base. V trim: 4 bases; J trim: 6 bases; unmatched bases: 13. TCR beta CDR3 regions were amplified from RNA transcripts. The first round of RT-PCR for the TCR CDR3 was performed with the HTBI primer set and the Qiagen OneStep RT-PCR kit. Libraries were constructed in a second round of multiplex PCR, after which size selection and purification were carried out. The libraries were sequenced on an Illumina HiSeq2000 using paired-end 100 bp reads. Processing in the source paper ran as follows. SOAPnuke was used to process the raw data, removing reads that contained adapters or uncalled bases, had a mean Phred below 15, or lacked an exact match to the constant primer or identifier. COPE v1.2.5 was used to merge high-quality paired reads, and clonotypes were defined as unique nucleotide sequences. MiTCR v1.1 was used to align the clonotypes against IMGT TRBV, TRBD and TRBJ reference segments. Analysis was restricted to V-J combinations with a frequency above 0.0001, which covered 99.2% of repertoires. The TCS score was defined as the ratio of F50 (clonal expansion) to E x V (chaos), calculated using BLOSUM62-based TCRdist between CDR3 peptides within each V-J. Welch's t-statistics and random forest reduced around 550 V-J features to under 15, which were used in a naive Bayes classifier (R e1071). The raw public reads went through TCRdb reprocessing: fastp at Q25, MiXCR clone calling, in-frame beta chains kept. Entries that share a CDR3 protein sequence are merged under the most common genes and DNA. The V and J calls reflect TCRdb's pipeline rather than the authors' work. Across this sample there are 700,000 or so distinct CDR3 sequences, with roughly 15% seen only once. About 12% of the sample is held by the ten biggest clonotypes.

The V and J segments used are TRBV7-8 and TRBJ2-1; the central 12 bases match TRBD2. This TCR derives from a woman in her fifties or sixties with Graves' ophthalmopathy. Sequencing used blood. The CDR3 has the sequence CASSSQGELAGGSNEQFF. The base sequence is TGTGCCAGCAGCTCGCAAGGGGAACTAGCGGGGGGTTCCAATGAGCAGTTCTTC.